These 11 T cell receptor beta chains share one sample of origin, sequenced in a study of blood T cell repertoires in COVID-19. Assay: immunoSEQ multiplex PCR; the TCRdb copy retains only in-frame clones and omits some. There are about 120,000 clones in the sample; around 80% occur only once, and 5.9% lies in the top ten. The specimen sequenced was peripheral blood. The receptor set was obtained from a man older than 75 with active or convalescent COVID-19.

V and J are TRBV27 and TRBJ2-4, with D tentatively TRBD1 (5 bases). The CDR3 covers 14 residues. Germline V gene data show CDR1 as MNHEY and CDR2 as SMNVEV (reference sequence). V lost 0 bases to trimming and J lost 9 bases, with 12 bases between them. Here the CDR3 reads CASSLSGQSGIQYF. The CDR3 bases are TGTGCCAGCAGTTTATCGGGGCAGAGTGGCATTCAGTACTTC.

The V call is TRBV2, the J call TRBJ2-3; D perhaps matches TRBD2 (5 bases). The germline V gene encodes CDR1 SNHLY and CDR2 FYNNEI. Trimming stripped 6 bases from V and 4 bases from J, with 14 bases between. The CDR3 is 14 amino acids. This CDR3 is CASSVDYNPDTQYF. CDR3 DNA: TGTGCCAGCAGCGTAGACTATAATCCAGATACGCAGTATTTT.

The genes are TRBV2 and TRBJ2-1, with 13 positions matching TRBD2. Germline CDR1 SNHLY, CDR2 FYNNEI. Trimming removed 3 bases from V and 9 bases from J; junction bases left unmatched: 11. The CDR3 has 17 amino acids. CDR3 in DNA: TGTGCCAGCAGTGACCGAAAGGGACTAGCGGGGATCCTTGAGCAGTTCTTC. Its protein product is CASSDRKGLAGILEQFF.

V is TRBV7-2 and J is TRBJ2-1; TRBD2 agrees at 12 bases. V lost 4 bases and J lost 7; bases outside the gene matches: 8. CDR1 is SGHTA, CDR2 FQGNSA, per germline. The CDR3 covers 16 residues. CDR3 sequence: CASSSDLAGGLNEQFF. In nucleotides, the CDR3 is TGTGCCAGCAGCTCAGATCTAGCGGGGGGGCTTAATGAGCAGTTCTTC.

The rearrangement joins TRBV29-1 to TRBJ2-1, with D possibly TRBD2 on 5 matching bases. CDR1 is SQVTM, CDR2 ANQGSEA, per germline. V was clipped by 4 bases and J by 8 bases, with 27 bases between them. The CDR3 has 17 amino acids. CDR3 region: CSVVKMGWGNGRDEQFF. CDR3 in DNA: TGCAGCGTTGTGAAGATGGGTTGGGGTAATGGGCGGGATGAGCAGTTCTTC.

J is TRBJ2-3 and V is TRBV11-3; D is undetermined. In germline, CDR1 is SGHNT, CDR2 YENEEA. The V end was cut by 2 bases, the J end by 2 bases, with 8 bases between. This CDR3 region has 14 residues. The CDR3 sequence is CASSLRQNTDTQYF. The CDR3 coding sequence is TGTGCCAGCAGCTTACGCCAGAACACAGATACGCAGTATTTT.

V and J are TRBV6-5 and TRBJ1-6; TRBD1 matches at 11 bases. CDR3 length: 15 residues. Germline assignment: CDR1 MNHEY and CDR2 SVGAGI. Trimming at V came to 2 bases and at J to 10 bases, leaving 4 bases not matched to a gene. In DNA form, the CDR3 reads TGTGCCAGCAGTTACACCGGACAGGGGGCCTCACCCCTCCACTTT. Residues: CASSYTGQGASPLHF.

This chain connects TRBV30 to TRBJ2-3; D is unresolved. Germline CDR1 GTSNPN, CDR2 SVGIG (reference sequence). The CDR3 contains 12 residues. V was cut by 4 bases and J by 1 base, with 6 bases left in between. CDR3 amino acids: CAWTTGTDTQYF. CDR3 in DNA: TGTGCCTGGACTACGGGCACAGATACGCAGTATTTT.

The chain recombines TRBV5-6 with TRBJ2-2, with TRBD1 identical over 11 bases. V shed 3 bases and J 4 bases; nucleotides not matched to a gene: 2. The CDR3 sequence is 15 residues long. Germline V gene data show CDR1 as SGHDT and CDR2 as YYEEEE. This chain's CDR3 is CASSWGQGVTGELFF. The CDR3 DNA is TGTGCCAGCAGCTGGGGACAGGGGGTCACCGGGGAGCTGTTTTTT. Filled out from reference TRBV5-6 and TRBJ2-2, the complete variable domain reads DAGVTQSPTHLIKTRGQQVTLRCSPKSGHDTVSWYQQALGQGPQFIFQYYEEEERQRGNFPDRFSGHQFPNYSSELNVNALLLGDSALYLCASSWGQGVTGELFFGEGSRLTVL.

This clone was seen once. The V call is TRBV19, the J call TRBJ1-6, with TRBD1 matching 7 bases. This CDR3 comprises 17 residues. CDR1 is LNHDA, CDR2 SQIVND, per germline (reference sequence). V lost 3 bases to trimming and J lost 7 bases; unmatched junction nucleotides: 12. The chain's CDR3 is CASSMMGQWSKNSPLHF. In DNA, the CDR3 is TGTGCCAGTAGTATGATGGGACAGTGGTCGAAGAATTCACCCCTCCACTTT.

This chain links TRBV11-2 with TRBJ1-3, with 9 positions matching TRBD1. J gave up 10 bases and V 5 bases, and 9 bases lay outside the gene matches. CDR3 length: 14 amino acids. Per the germline V gene, CDR1 is SGHAT and CDR2 is FQNNGV. The CDR3 DNA follows: TGTGCCAGCAGCCCAGGACAGGGGAGGAATACCATATATTTT. This codes for CASSPGQGRNTIYF.